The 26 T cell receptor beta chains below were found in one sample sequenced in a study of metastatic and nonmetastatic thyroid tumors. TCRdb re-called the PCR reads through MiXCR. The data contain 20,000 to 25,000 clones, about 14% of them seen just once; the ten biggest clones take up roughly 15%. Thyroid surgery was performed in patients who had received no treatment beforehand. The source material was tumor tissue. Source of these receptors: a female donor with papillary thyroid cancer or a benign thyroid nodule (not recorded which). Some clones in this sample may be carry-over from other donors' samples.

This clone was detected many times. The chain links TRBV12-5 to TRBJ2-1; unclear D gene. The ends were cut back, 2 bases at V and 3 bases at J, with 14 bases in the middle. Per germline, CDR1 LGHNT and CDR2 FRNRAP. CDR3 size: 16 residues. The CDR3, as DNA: TGTGCTAGTGGTTTGTCCACTACCCTACTCTACAATGAGCAGTTCTTC. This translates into CASGLSTTLLYNEQFF.

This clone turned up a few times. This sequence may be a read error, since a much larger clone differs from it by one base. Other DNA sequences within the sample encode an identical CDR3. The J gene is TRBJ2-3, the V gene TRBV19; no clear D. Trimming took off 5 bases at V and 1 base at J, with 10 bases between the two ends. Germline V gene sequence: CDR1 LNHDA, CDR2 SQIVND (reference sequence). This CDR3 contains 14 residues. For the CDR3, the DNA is TGTGCCAGTAGTTCCCGTGGGCGCACAGATACGCAGTATTTT. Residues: CASSSRGRTDTQYF.

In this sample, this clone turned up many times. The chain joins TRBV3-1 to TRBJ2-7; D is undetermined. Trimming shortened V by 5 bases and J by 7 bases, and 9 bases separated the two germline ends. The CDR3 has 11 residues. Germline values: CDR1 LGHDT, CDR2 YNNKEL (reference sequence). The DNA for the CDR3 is TGTGCCAGCAGCGACATGGGTGAGCAGTACTTC. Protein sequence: CASSDMGEQYF.

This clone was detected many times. CDR3 loop: CASSSGPLGNTEAFF. The CDR3 region has the DNA TGCGCCAGCAGCTCCGGGCCCCTCGGGAACACTGAAGCTTTCTTT. V is TRBV5-1 and J is TRBJ1-1; D unclear. The ends were cut back, 3 bases at V and 1 base at J, with 13 bases in the middle. Germline-derived CDR1 and CDR2 are SGHRS and YFSETQ. The CDR3 extends over 15 amino acids.

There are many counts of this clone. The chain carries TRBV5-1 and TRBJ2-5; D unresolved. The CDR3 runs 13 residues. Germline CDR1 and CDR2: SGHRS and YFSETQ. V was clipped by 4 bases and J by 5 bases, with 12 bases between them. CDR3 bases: TGCGCCAGCAGCCCAACAAGAGAGGAGACCCAGTACTTC. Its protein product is CASSPTREETQYF. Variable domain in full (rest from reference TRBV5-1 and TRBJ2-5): KAGVTQTPRYLIKTRGQQVTLSCSPISGHRSVSWYQQTPGQGLQFLFEYFSETQRNKGNFPGRFSGRQFSNSRSEMNVSTLELGDSALYLCASSPTREETQYFGPGTRLLVL.

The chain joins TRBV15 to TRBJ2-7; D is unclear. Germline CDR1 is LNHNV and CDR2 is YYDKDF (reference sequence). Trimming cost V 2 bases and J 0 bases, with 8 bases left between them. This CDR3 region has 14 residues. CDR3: CATSRWTFSYEQYF. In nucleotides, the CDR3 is TGTGCCACCAGCAGATGGACGTTCTCCTACGAGCAGTACTTC.

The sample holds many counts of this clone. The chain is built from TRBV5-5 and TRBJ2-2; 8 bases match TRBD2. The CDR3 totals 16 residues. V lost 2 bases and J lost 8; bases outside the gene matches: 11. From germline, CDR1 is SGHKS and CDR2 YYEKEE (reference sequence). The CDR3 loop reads CASSFGIAGMTGELFF. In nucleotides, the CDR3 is TGTGCCAGCAGCTTCGGGATAGCGGGAATGACGGGGGAGCTGTTTTTT. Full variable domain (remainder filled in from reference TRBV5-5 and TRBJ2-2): DAGVTQSPTHLIKTRGQQVTLRCSPISGHKSVSWYQQVLGQGPQFIFQYYEKEERGRGNFPDRFSARQFPNYSSELNVNALLLGDSALYLCASSFGIAGMTGELFFGEGSRLTVL.

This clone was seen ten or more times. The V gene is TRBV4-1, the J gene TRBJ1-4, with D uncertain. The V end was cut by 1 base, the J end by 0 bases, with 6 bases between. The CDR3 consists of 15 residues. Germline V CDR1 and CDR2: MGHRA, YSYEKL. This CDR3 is CASSQVGATNEKLFF. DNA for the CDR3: TGCGCCAGCAGCCAAGTAGGAGCAACTAATGAAAAACTGTTTTTT.

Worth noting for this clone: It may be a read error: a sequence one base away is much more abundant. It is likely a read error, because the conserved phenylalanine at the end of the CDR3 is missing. The CDR3 sequence: CASSQDGQYGYTY. The CDR3, as DNA: TGTGCCAGCAGCCAAGATGGTCAATATGGCTACACCTAC. The chain uses TRBV3-1 and TRBJ1-2; no reliable D call. Germline CDR1 LGHDT, CDR2 YNNKEL (reference sequence). This CDR3 is built from 13 residues. Trimming left V 0 bases short and J 5 bases short, with 7 bases between.

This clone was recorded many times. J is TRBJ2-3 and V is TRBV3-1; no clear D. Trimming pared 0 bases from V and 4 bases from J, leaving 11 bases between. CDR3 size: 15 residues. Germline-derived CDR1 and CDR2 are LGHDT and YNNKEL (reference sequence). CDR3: CASSQDYSAADTQYF. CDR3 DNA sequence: TGTGCCAGCAGCCAAGATTACAGTGCGGCAGATACGCAGTATTTT.

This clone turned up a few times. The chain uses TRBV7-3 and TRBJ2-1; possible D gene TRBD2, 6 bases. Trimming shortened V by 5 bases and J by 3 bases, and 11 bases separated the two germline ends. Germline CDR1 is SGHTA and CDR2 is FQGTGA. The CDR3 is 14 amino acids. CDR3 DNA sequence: TGTGCCAGCAGCCTCTTGGGGGGCTACAATGAGCAGTTCTTC. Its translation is CASSLLGGYNEQFF.

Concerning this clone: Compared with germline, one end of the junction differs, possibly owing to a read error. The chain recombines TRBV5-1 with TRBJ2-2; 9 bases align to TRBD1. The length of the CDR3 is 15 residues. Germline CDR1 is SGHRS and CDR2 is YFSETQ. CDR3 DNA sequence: TGCGCCAGCAGCGCCGGGACAGGGTACACCGTGGAGCTGTTTTTT. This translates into CASSAGTGYTVELFF.

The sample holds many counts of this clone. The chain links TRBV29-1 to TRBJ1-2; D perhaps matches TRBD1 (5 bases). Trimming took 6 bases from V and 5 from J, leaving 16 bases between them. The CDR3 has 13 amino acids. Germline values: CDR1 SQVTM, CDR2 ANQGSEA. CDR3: CSVSRGGVYGYTF. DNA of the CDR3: TGCAGCGTCTCCCGGGGGGGGGTTTATGGCTACACCTTC. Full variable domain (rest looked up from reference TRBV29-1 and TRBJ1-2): SAVISQKPSRDICQRGTSLTIQCQVDSQVTMMFWYRQQPGQSLTLIATANQGSEATYESGFVIDKFPISRPNLTFSTLTVSNMSPEDSSIYLCSVSRGGVYGYTFGSGTRLTVV.

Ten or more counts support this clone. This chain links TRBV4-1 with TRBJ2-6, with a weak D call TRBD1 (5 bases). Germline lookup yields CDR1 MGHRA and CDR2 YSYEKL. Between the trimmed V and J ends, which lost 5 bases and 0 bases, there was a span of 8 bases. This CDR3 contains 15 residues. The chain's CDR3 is CASSRQFSGANVLTF. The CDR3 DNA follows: TGCGCCAGCAGCAGACAGTTCTCTGGGGCCAACGTCCTGACTTTC.

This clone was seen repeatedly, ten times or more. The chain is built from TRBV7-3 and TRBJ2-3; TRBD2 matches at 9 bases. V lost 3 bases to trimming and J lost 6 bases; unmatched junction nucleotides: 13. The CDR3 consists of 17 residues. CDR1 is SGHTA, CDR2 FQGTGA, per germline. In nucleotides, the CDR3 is TGTGCCAGCAGCTTGCCAGGAGCGACTAGCGGTCCGGATACGCAGTATTTT. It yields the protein CASSLPGATSGPDTQYF.

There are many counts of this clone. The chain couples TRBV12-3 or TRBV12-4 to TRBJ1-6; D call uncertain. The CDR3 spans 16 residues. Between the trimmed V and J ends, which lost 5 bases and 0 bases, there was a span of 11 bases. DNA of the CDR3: TGTGCCAGCAGTAATCTGATACGCTCCTATAATTCACCCCTCCACTTT. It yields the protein CASSNLIRSYNSPLHF.

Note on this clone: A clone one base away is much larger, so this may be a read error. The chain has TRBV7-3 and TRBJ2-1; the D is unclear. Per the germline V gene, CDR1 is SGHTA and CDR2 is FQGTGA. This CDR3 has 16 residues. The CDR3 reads CASSPSRFFSYNDQFF. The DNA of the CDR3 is TGTGCCAGCAGTCCTTCCAGGTTCTTCTCCTACAATGATCAGTTCTTC.

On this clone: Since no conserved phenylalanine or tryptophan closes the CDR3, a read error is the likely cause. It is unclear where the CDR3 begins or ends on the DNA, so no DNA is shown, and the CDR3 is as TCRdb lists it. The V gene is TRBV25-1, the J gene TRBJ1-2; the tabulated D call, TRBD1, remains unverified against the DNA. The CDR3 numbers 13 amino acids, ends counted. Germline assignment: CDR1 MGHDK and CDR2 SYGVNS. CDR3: CASSERAGDGHTL.

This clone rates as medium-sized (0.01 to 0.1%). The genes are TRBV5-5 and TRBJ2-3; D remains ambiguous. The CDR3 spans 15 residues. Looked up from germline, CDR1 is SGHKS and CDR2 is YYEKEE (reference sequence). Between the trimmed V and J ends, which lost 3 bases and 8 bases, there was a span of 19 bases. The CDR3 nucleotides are TGTGCCAGCAGCTCCCCGACTGGGTCAGAGCTTACGCAGTATTTT. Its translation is CASSSPTGSELTQYF.

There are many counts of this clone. The CDR3 reads CATALSGPLYNEQFF. The CDR3 region has the DNA TGTGCCACCGCTCTCAGCGGGCCTCTCTACAATGAGCAGTTCTTC. The genes are TRBV12-3 or TRBV12-4 and TRBJ2-1, with a possible D match to TRBD2 (6 bases). The ends were cut back, 10 bases at V and 3 bases at J, with 19 bases in the middle. The CDR3 loop spans 15 amino acids.

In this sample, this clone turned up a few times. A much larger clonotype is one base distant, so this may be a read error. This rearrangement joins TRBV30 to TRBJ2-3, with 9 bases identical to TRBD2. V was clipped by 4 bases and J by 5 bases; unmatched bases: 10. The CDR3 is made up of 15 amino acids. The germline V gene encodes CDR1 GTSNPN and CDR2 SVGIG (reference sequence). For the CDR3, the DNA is TGTGCCTGGATGATCGGTCTAGCGGGAAAAGATACGCAGTATTTT. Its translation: CAWMIGLAGKDTQYF.

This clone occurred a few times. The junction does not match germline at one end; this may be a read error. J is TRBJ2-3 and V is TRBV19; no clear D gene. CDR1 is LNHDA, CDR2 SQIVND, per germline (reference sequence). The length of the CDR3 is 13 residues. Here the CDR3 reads CASSIGLDDTHYF. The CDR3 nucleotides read TGTGCCAGTAGTATTGGGCTAGACGATACGCATTATTTT.

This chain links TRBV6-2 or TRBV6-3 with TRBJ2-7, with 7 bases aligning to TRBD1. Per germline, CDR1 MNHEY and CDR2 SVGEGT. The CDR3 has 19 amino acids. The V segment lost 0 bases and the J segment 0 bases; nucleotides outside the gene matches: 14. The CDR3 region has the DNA TGTGCCAGCAGTTACTCAACGGGCAGGGGGACAACCCACTCCTACGAGCAGTACTTC. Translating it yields CASSYSTGRGTTHSYEQYF.

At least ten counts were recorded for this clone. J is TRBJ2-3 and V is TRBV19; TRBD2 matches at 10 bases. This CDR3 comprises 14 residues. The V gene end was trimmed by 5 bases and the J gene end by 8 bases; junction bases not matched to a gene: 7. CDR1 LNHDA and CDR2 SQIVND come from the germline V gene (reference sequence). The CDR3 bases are TGTGCCAGTAGTGAGCGGGGGGGCCTAGGTACGCAGTATTTT. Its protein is CASSERGGLGTQYF.

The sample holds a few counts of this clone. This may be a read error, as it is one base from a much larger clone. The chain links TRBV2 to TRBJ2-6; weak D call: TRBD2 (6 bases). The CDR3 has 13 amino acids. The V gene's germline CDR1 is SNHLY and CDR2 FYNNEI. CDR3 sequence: CASILGGANVLAF. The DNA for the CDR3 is TGTGCCAGCATTCTAGGCGGGGCCAACGTCCTGGCTTTC.

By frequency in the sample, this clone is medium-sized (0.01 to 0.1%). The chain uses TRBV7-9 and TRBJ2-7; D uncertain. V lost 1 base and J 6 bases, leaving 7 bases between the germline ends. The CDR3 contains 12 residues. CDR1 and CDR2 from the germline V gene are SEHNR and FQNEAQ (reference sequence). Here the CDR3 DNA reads TGTGCCAGCAGCTTAGACGATCCCGAGCAGTACTTC. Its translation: CASSLDDPEQYF.